Listed here is a single T cell receptor beta chain. The target antigen is unknown. The CDR3 is 8 residues long. Germline V gene data show CDR1 as DFQATT and CDR2 as SNEGSKA (reference sequence). The V gene lost 6 bases and the J gene lost 11 bases, with 7 bases spanning the gap. This sample was included in a study of read filtering for tumor transcriptome and immune sequencing. About the study: DNase treatment preceded whole-transcriptome library preparation. RNA-seq yielded only roughly 80 to 1,300 TCR reads, IR-seq about 4 to 11 million.

Overall study findings and caveats: Without single-read clonotypes, shared clonotype proportions correlated more between IR-seq and RNA-seq.

The library was built from roughly 400 ng RNA with molecular barcoded adaptors for alpha/delta and beta/gamma chains. Each CDR3 protein gets one entry after TCRdb re-called the reads with MiXCR. The sample lists about 86,000 distinct CDR3 sequences, roughly an eighth occurring once. The specimen was a population of CD138-negative cells sorted from bone marrow. The receptor comes from a donor aged 40 or older with multiple myeloma. The chain uses TRBV20-1 and TRBJ1-1; D unresolved. The CDR3 loop reads CSALGAFF. Here the CDR3 DNA reads TGCAGTGCCCTCGGCGCTTTCTTT.